The 27 T cell receptor beta chains presented below share a single source sample, sequenced in a study of T-cell memory formation after mild COVID-19. TCRdb analysed the 5' RACE reads with MiXCR anew, one entry per CDR3 protein. This sample has about 260,000 distinct CDR3 sequences, with approximately 15% found just once. The specimen was PBMCs or a T cell subset sorted from them (not recorded which). These TCRs come from a man between 18 and 35 years old who had mild COVID-19 (a few samples of this study predate the infection). Cell type and time point are not known.

V usage is TRBV20-1 and J usage is TRBJ2-5; perhaps TRBD1 as D (6 bases). The CDR3 spans 12 residues. The V gene lost 3 bases and the J gene lost 3 bases, with 8 bases spanning the gap. Germline values: CDR1 DFQATT, CDR2 SNEGSKA (reference sequence). CDR3 amino acids: CSASYREETQYF. The CDR3 nucleotides are TGCAGTGCTAGTTACAGGGAAGAGACCCAGTACTTC.

Worth noting for this clonotype: A much larger clone lies one base from this, so it may be a read error. The chain couples TRBV20-1 to TRBJ1-4; possibly TRBD1 for D (6 bases). The CDR3 is 13 amino acids. CDR1 DFQATT and CDR2 SNEGSKA come from the germline V gene (reference sequence). Trimming removed 4 bases at V and 5 bases at J, with 11 bases between. This CDR3 is CSAKGGTNEKLFF. CDR3 sequence (DNA): TGCAGTGCTAAGGGGGGTACCAATGAAAAACTGTTTTTT.

This clonotype has just a few counts. The rearrangement joins TRBV5-5 to TRBJ2-3; D gene unclear. The germline gives CDR1 SGHKS, CDR2 YYEKEE (reference sequence). CDR3 size: 14 residues. Trimming cost V 4 bases and J 4 bases, with 13 bases left between them. CDR3 nucleotide sequence: TGTGCCAGCAGCCCGTTACGACTCCCAGATACGCAGTATTTT. Translation: CASSPLRLPDTQYF.

In its sample, this clonotype was seen a few times. The chain combines TRBV4-1 with TRBJ2-7; 10 bases are a match to TRBD2. CDR3 length: 16 residues. Trimming removed 1 base from V and 6 bases from J; junction bases left unmatched: 9. Looked up from germline, CDR1 is MGHRA and CDR2 is YSYEKL. CDR3 nucleotides: TGCGCCAGCAGCCAAGGTATTAGCGGGGGGTCGTCCGAGCAGTACTTC. Its protein product is CASSQGISGGSSEQYF.

This clonotype was seen a handful of times. The J gene is TRBJ2-4, the V gene TRBV9; the D gene is possibly TRBD1 (5 bases). This CDR3 is 16 amino acids long. V was shortened by 0 bases and J by 0 bases, with 10 bases between the two germline ends. Germline-derived CDR1 and CDR2 are SGDLS and YYNGEE. CDR3 DNA sequence: TGTGCCAGCAGCGTAGTGACAGAAACAGCCAAAAACATTCAGTACTTC. Protein sequence: CASSVVTETAKNIQYF.

This chain connects TRBV11-2 to TRBJ2-4; D is perhaps TRBD1 (5 bases). V was pared by 0 bases and J by 4 bases, with 7 bases between. Germline V gene sequence: CDR1 SGHAT, CDR2 FQNNGV. CDR3 length: 14 residues. CDR3 sequence reads: CASSLDRVKNIQYF. Here the CDR3 DNA reads TGTGCCAGCAGCTTAGACAGGGTAAAAAACATTCAGTACTTC.

The CDR3 reads CASSIRVLNEQYF. As DNA, the CDR3 is TGTGCCAGCAGCATCAGGGTTCTGAACGAGCAGTACTTC. The V call is TRBV5-6, the J call TRBJ2-7; D is perhaps TRBD1 (5 bases). Germline V CDR1 and CDR2: SGHDT, YYEEEE. The CDR3 length is 13 residues. The germline V and J ends were trimmed by 4 bases and 5 bases, with 13 bases remaining between them.

This clonotype turned up a few times. V usage is TRBV12-3 or TRBV12-4 and J usage is TRBJ1-5; possibly TRBD1 for D (5 bases). The CDR3 has 14 amino acids. Trimming stripped 4 bases from V and 5 bases from J, with 12 bases between. This CDR3 is CASSWDRLDQPQHF. In nucleotides, the CDR3 is TGTGCCAGCAGTTGGGACCGCCTGGATCAGCCCCAGCATTTT.

The chain has TRBV6-2 or TRBV6-3 and TRBJ2-7; the match to TRBD1 covers 10 bases. This CDR3 contains 15 residues. Per germline, CDR1 MNHEY and CDR2 SVGEGT. V lost 6 bases, J lost 3 bases, and 8 bases stayed unmatched. Here the CDR3 reads CASSSRDRGLYEQYF. The CDR3 DNA is TGTGCCAGCAGCTCCCGGGACAGGGGACTCTACGAGCAGTACTTC.

There are a few counts of this clonotype. The chain is built from TRBV10-3 and TRBJ1-1; D is ambiguous. Germline V gives CDR1 ENHRY, CDR2 SYGVKD. V shed 4 bases and J shed 3 bases, with 15 bases lying between them. The CDR3 loop spans 15 amino acids. The DNA of the CDR3 is TGTGCCATCAGTGTCGTCGGAGGAGTTGACACTGAAGCTTTCTTT. Amino acids: CAISVVGGVDTEAFF.

The chain is built from TRBV6-2 or TRBV6-3 and TRBJ1-1; unclear D gene. Germline V CDR1 and CDR2: MNHEY, SVGEGT. V dropped 2 bases and J dropped 4 bases, with 11 bases sitting between them. The CDR3 contains 14 residues. CDR3: CASSYRQVGTEAFF. CDR3 nucleotides: TGTGCCAGCAGTTACCGCCAGGTTGGCACTGAAGCTTTCTTT.

This rearrangement joins TRBV6-5 to TRBJ2-1, with D perhaps TRBD1 (5 bases). CDR1 MNHEY and CDR2 SVGAGI come from the germline V gene. The CDR3 is 14 residues long. V gave up 0 bases and J gave up 5 bases, with 8 bases separating them. CDR3 DNA sequence: TGTGCCAGCAGTTACTCAGGGGCTAACAATGAGCAGTTCTTC. Residues: CASSYSGANNEQFF.

This clonotype showed up just a few times. The CDR3 loop is CASSLGQGHYGYTF. The CDR3 nucleotides read TGTGCCAGCAGCTTAGGACAGGGCCACTATGGCTACACCTTC. The rearrangement joins TRBV7-3 to TRBJ1-2, with 8 bases fitting TRBD1. The CDR3 is made up of 14 amino acids. The germline CDR1 and CDR2 sequences are SGHTA and FQGTGA. After removal of 2 bases from V and 3 bases from J, the junction contained 2 bases not matched to a gene.

This clonotype occurred a few times. The CDR3 region is CSAPRFPDTQYF. The CDR3 nucleotides read TGCAGTGCTCCTAGGTTCCCAGATACGCAGTATTTT. The V gene is TRBV20-1, the J gene TRBJ2-3; D gene uncertain. CDR1 is DFQATT, CDR2 SNEGSKA, per germline (reference sequence). The CDR3 extends over 12 amino acids. Trimming took 5 bases from V and 4 from J, leaving 10 bases between them.

This chain uses TRBV5-1 with TRBJ1-1; 7 nucleotides agree with TRBD1. The germline CDR1 and CDR2 sequences are SGHRS and YFSETQ. V was clipped by 4 bases and J by 0 bases; unmatched bases: 6. There are 15 residues in the CDR3. CDR3 in amino acids: CASSAGQLMNTEAFF. DNA for the CDR3: TGCGCCAGCAGCGCGGGACAGCTCATGAACACTGAAGCTTTCTTT.

This chain's CDR3 is CASSRTGLNYGYTF. CDR3 DNA sequence: TGTGCCAGCTCGCGGACAGGGCTAAACTATGGCTACACCTTC. The V and J genes are TRBV18 and TRBJ1-2; 8 bases line up with TRBD1. The ends lost 6 bases at V and 2 bases at J; junction bases unmatched: 5. CDR1 and CDR2 from the germline V gene are KGHSH and LQKENI. This CDR3 is 14 amino acids long.

V usage is TRBV5-6 and J usage is TRBJ2-7, with D possibly being TRBD1 (5 bases). This CDR3 is 15 amino acids long. V lost 0 bases and J lost 4, with 14 bases in between. Germline CDR1 SGHDT, CDR2 YYEEEE. CDR3 DNA sequence: TGTGCCAGCAGCTTGGAGACCCCTAGGGGATACGAGCAGTACGTC. Its protein is CASSLETPRGYEQYV.

This clonotype was recorded a few times. The gene calls are TRBV4-3 and TRBJ2-4; maybe TRBD2 (5 bases). The germline V gene encodes CDR1 LGHNA and CDR2 YSLEER. CDR3 size: 15 residues. V lost 1 base and J lost 7, with 14 bases in between. CDR3 in amino acids: CASSQVPNPGNIQYF. For the CDR3, the DNA is TGCGCCAGCAGCCAAGTACCCAACCCGGGGAACATTCAGTACTTC.

This clonotype was seen only once. The CDR3 DNA is TGCAGTGCTAGCCCCTACAATGAGCAGTTCTTC. It is translated as CSASPYNEQFF. The chain uses TRBV20-1 and TRBJ2-1; D call uncertain. The CDR3 is made up of 11 amino acids. Trimming removed 3 bases at V and 2 bases at J, with 2 bases between. Germline assignment: CDR1 DFQATT and CDR2 SNEGSKA (reference sequence).

This clonotype came up many times. V usage is TRBV5-1 and J usage is TRBJ2-7, with D tentatively TRBD1 (5 bases). Germline-derived CDR1 and CDR2 are SGHRS and YFSETQ. V lost 0 bases, J lost 0 bases, and 7 bases lay in between. The CDR3 is 14 residues long. The CDR3 coding sequence is TGCGCCAGCAGCTTGGGGGGCTTCTCCTACGAGCAGTACTTC. Its protein is CASSLGGFSYEQYF.

This clonotype was seen a few times. This sequence joins TRBV29-1 and TRBJ1-1; D ambiguous. Germline lookup yields CDR1 SQVTM and CDR2 ANQGSEA. The length of the CDR3 is 12 residues. V was pared by 2 bases and J by 6 bases, with 10 bases between. CDR3 sequence reads: CSVEPGGAEAFF. As DNA, the CDR3 is TGCAGCGTTGAACCCGGCGGGGCTGAAGCTTTCTTT.

The chain combines TRBV5-1 with TRBJ1-1, with TRBD1 matching over 9 bases. Trimming removed 1 base from V and 5 bases from J; junction bases left unmatched: 6. The CDR3 loop spans 15 amino acids. Germline assignment: CDR1 SGHRS and CDR2 YFSETQ. CDR3 in DNA: TGCGCCAGCAGCTTGACAGGGGGCGAGGGGACTGAAGCTTTCTTT. It specifies CASSLTGGEGTEAFF.

The table lists this clonotype with a few counts. This chain joins TRBV7-3 and TRBJ2-3; 9 bases agree with TRBD2. CDR3 size: 15 residues. CDR1 and CDR2 from the germline V gene are SGHTA and FQGTGA. Losses at the gene ends were 3 bases for V and 4 bases for J; bases not matched to a gene: 5. The CDR3: CASSLGGGDPDTQYF. CDR3 DNA: TGTGCCAGCAGCTTGGGCGGGGGGGATCCAGATACGCAGTATTTT.

This chain joins TRBV7-6 and TRBJ2-7; a possible D gene is TRBD2 (6 bases). V lost 5 bases to trimming and J lost 5 bases, with 19 bases between them. The germline gives CDR1 SGHVS, CDR2 FNYEAQ. The CDR3 is 15 amino acids. Written as DNA, the CDR3 is TGTGCCAGCAGCCCAACGGGACTCGTGTCAGACGAGCAGTACTTC. Translating it yields CASSPTGLVSDEQYF.

This clonotype turned up a few times. The V call is TRBV29-1, the J call TRBJ2-7; TRBD2 agrees at 9 bases. The CDR3 consists of 12 residues. Germline CDR1 and CDR2: SQVTM and ANQGSEA. The V and J ends lost 4 bases and 3 bases, in that order; junction bases with no gene match: 1. DNA of the CDR3: TGCAGCGTTGTAGCGGGGGACTACGAGCAGTACGTC. Encoded protein: CSVVAGDYEQYV.

This clonotype was counted a few times. This sequence joins TRBV11-1 and TRBJ2-3; D is unclear. This CDR3 has 15 amino acids. V was pared by 3 bases and J by 2 bases, with 12 bases between. The germline V gene encodes CDR1 SGHAT and CDR2 FQDESV (reference sequence). In DNA, the CDR3 is TGTGCCAGCAGCTTCACTCGCCTCTTCACAGATACGCAGTATTTT. Translation: CASSFTRLFTDTQYF.

V and J are TRBV11-3 and TRBJ2-1; D perhaps matches TRBD2 (6 bases). The CDR3 runs 16 residues. Per the germline V gene, CDR1 is SGHNT and CDR2 is YENEEA. Trimming left V 1 base short and J 3 bases short, with 13 bases between. The CDR3 sequence: CASSLAGGKNYNEQFF. The CDR3 nucleotides are TGTGCCAGCAGCTTAGCTGGAGGGAAAAACTACAATGAGCAGTTCTTC.